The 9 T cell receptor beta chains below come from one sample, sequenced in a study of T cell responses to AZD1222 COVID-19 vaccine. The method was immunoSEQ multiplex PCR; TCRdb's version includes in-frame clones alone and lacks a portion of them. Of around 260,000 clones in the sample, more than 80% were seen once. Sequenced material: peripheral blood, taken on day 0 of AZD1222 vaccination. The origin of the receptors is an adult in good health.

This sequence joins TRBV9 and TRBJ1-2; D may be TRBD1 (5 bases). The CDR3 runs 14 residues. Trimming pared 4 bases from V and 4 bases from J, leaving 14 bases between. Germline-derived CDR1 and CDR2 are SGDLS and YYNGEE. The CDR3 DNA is TGTGCCAGCAGCCCAAGTTCAGGGCTCTATGGCTACACCTTC. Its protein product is CASSPSSGLYGYTF.

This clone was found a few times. CDR3 in DNA: TGTGCCAGCAGTGAGTCGGGCACCGGGGAGCTGTTTTTT. This gives the protein CASSESGTGELFF. The rearrangement uses TRBV2 and TRBJ2-2; D gene uncertain. The CDR3 extends over 13 amino acids. V was trimmed by 3 bases and J by 4 bases, leaving 6 bases between them. The V gene's germline CDR1 is SNHLY and CDR2 FYNNEI.

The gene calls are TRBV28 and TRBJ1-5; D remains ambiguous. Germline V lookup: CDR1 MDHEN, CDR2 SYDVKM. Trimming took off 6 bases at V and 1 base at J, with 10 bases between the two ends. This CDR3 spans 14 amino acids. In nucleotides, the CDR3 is TGTGCCAGCAGGGATCGGGCGAGCAATCAGCCCCAGCATTTT. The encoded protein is CASRDRASNQPQHF.

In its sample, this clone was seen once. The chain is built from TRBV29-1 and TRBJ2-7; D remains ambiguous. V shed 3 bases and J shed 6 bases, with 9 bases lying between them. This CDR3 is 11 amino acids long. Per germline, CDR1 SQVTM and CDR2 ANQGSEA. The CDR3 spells CSVEADSEQYF. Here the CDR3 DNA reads TGCAGCGTTGAGGCGGATTCCGAGCAGTACTTC.

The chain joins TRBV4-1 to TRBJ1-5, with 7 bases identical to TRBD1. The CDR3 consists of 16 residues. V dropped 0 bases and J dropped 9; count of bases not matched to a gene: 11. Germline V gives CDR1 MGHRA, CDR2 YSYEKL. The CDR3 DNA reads TGCGCCAGCAGCCAAGATCGGGACAGCCCCGGGTGGCCCCAGCATTTT. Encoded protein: CASSQDRDSPGWPQHF.

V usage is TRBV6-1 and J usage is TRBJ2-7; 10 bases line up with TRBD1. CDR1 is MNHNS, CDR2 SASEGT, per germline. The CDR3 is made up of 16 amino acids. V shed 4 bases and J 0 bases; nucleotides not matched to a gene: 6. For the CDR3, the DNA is TGTGCCAGCAGTGGCCTGGGACAGGGGAGCTCCTACGAGCAGTACTTC. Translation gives CASSGLGQGSSYEQYF.

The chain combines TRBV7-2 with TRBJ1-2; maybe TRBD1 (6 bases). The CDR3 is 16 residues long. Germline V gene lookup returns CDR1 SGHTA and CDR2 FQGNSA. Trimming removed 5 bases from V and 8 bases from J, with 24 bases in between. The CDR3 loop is CASSTLTGGRGGGYTF. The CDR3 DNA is TGTGCCAGCAGCACACTGACAGGCGGTCGAGGAGGGGGCTACACCTTC. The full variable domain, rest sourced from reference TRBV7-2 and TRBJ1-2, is GAGVSQSPSNKVTEKGKDVELRCDPISGHTALYWYRQSLGQGLEFLIYFQGNSAPDKSGLPSDRFSAERTGGSVSTLTIQRTQQEDSAVYLCASSTLTGGRGGGYTFGSGTRLTVV.

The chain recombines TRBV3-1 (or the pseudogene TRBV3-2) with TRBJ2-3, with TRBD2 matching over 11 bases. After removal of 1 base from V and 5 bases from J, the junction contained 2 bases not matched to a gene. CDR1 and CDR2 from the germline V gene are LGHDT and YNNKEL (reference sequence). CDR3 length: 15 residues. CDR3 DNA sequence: TGTGCCAGCAGCCAAGTCGGGACTAGCGGAGATACGCAGTATTTT. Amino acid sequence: CASSQVGTSGDTQYF.

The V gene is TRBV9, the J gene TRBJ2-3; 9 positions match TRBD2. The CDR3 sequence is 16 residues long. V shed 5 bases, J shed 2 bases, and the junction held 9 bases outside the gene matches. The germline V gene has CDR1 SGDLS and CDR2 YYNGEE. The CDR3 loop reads CASSYRLADSTDTQYF. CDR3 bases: TGTGCCAGCAGTTACCGACTAGCGGACTCCACAGATACGCAGTATTTT.